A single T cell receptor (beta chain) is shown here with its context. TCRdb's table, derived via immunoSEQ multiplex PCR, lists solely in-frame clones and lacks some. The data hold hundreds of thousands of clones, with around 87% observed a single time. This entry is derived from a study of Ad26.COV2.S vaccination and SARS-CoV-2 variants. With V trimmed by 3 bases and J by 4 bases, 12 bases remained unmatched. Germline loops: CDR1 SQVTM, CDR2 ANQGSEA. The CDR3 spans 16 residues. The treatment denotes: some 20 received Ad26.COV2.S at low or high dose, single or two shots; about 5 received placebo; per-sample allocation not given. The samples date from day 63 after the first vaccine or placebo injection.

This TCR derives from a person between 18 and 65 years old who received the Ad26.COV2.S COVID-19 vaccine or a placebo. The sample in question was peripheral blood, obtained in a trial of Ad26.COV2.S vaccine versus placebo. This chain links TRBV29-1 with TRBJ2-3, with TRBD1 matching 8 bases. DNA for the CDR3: TGCAGCGTTGAGTCGGGGTGGCAGGGGGCCCCAGATACGCAGTATTTT. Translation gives CSVESGWQGAPDTQYF.